The T cell receptor beta chain described here comes from a study of early T cells in non-severe SARS-CoV-2 infection (dated by TCRdb to the early 2020s). Concerning the study at large: Bulk RNA from unsorted whole blood was used for TCR sequencing, so alpha and beta chains could not be paired. Overall results and qualifications from the work: Matching against VDJdb was skewed toward anti-spike CD8 responses, likely underestimated virus-specific expansions, and missed private and CD4 specificities.

Libraries were made using 5' RACE. The sample was run on a NextSeq 500. In the TCR library protocol, unique molecular identifiers were attached to individual cDNA molecules to correct for PCR bias and sequencing error. Sequencing covered both TCR alpha and beta chains, and within each sample the abundances of alpha and beta sequences were tightly co-correlated. The authors' pipeline ran thus. Decombinator V4 was used to annotate TCR sequences for V gene, J gene and CDR3. Expanded TCRs were defined as changing significantly between any two time points under a Poisson model with p below 0.0001. TCR abundances were normalised to the total number of TCRs sequenced per sample and expressed as counts per million. TRAV1-2 paired with TRAJ12, TRAJ20 or TRAJ33 defined MAIT TCRs, while TRAV10 paired with TRAJ18 defined iNKT TCRs. A search of VDJdb, accessed on 1 November 2021, was run for TCRs annotated to CMV, EBV and SARS-CoV-2, with TCRs annotated for multiple antigens excluded. The public reads were quality trimmed at Q25 with fastp and then assembled into clones with MiXCR by TCRdb, keeping productive beta chains. Rows merge per CDR3 protein into single entries with the most common DNA and genes. In this record, the V and J calls reflect TCRdb's handling and not the investigators' own analysis. This sample holds 35,000 to 45,000 distinct CDR3 sequences; about 8% were observed only once. The ten largest make up 12% of the sample.

Worth noting for this clonotype: Its antigen target is currently unknown. Base-call qualities are not available, and no considerably larger clone is one nucleotide away.

The CDR3, from cysteine to phenylalanine, totals 12 residues. Only the CDR3 portion is preserved as DNA: 36 bases, with reading frame beginning at the first base. CDR1 is given as WSHSY and CDR2 as SAAADI, both from the germline V gene. The germline V end is reduced by 4 bases and the J end by 12 bases; junction bases left unmatched: 5. This was a case-control study nested in a cohort of healthcare workers in London, UK, who had nasopharyngeal swab PCR tests and blood samples taken every week. Healthcare workers were recruited between 23 and 31 March 2020, during the week of the UK lockdown, and were followed weekly for up to about 16 weeks.

The origin of this receptor is an adult who was a healthcare worker with PCR-confirmed SARS-CoV-2 infection or an uninfected control (not recorded which). The sequenced sample was whole blood, obtained at baseline. Rearrangement joined TRBV10-2 to TRBJ2-1; the central 8 bases match TRBD2. The nucleotide sequence is TGCGCCAGCAGTGCCCTAGCGGGCTGGCAGTTCTTC. This codes for CASSALAGWQFF.